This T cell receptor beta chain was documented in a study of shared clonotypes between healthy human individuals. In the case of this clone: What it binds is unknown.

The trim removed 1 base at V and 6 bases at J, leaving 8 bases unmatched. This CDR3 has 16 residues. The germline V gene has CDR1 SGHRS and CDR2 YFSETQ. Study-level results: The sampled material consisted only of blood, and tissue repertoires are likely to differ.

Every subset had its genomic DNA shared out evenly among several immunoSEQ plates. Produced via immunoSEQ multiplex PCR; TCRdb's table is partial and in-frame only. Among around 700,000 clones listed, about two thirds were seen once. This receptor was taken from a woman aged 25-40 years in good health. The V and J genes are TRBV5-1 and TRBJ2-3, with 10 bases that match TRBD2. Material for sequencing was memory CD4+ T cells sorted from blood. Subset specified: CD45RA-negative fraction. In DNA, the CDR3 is TGCGCCAGCAGCTTGACTAGCGGGGCGGGTGGGGATACGCAGTATTTT. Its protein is CASSLTSGAGGDTQYF.